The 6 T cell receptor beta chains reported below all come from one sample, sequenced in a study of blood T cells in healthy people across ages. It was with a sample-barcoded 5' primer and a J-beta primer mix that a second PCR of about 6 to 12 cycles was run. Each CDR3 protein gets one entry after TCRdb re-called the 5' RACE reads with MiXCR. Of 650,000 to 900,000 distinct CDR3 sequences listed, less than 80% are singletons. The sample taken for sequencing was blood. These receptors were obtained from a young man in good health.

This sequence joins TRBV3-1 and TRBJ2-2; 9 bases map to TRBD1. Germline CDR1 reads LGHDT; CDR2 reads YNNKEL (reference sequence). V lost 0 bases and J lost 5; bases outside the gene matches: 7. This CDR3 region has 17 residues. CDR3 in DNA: TGTGCCAGCAGCCAAGACCTGGGACAGGGAGAAACCGGGGAGCTGTTTTTT. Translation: CASSQDLGQGETGELFF.

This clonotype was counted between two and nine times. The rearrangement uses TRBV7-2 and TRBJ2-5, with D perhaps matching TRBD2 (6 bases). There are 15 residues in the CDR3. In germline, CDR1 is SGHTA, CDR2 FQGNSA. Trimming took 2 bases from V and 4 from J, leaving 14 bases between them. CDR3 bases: TGTGCCAGCAGCTTACTCGGGGGTCTTGCAGAGACCCAGTACTTC. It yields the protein CASSLLGGLAETQYF.

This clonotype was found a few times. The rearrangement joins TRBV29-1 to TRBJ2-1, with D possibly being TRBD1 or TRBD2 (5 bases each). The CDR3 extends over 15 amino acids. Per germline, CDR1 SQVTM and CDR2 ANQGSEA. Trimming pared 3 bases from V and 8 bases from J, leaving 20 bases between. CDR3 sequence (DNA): TGCAGCGTTGAGGGTGTGGGACCCCGGGGCGATGAGCAGTTCTTC. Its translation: CSVEGVGPRGDEQFF.

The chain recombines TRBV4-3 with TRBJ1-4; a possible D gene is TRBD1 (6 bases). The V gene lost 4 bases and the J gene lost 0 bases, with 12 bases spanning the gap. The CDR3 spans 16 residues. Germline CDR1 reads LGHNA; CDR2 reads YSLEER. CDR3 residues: CASSPDRLTTNEKLFF. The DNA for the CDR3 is TGCGCCAGCAGCCCGGACAGACTCACAACTAATGAAAAACTGTTTTTT.

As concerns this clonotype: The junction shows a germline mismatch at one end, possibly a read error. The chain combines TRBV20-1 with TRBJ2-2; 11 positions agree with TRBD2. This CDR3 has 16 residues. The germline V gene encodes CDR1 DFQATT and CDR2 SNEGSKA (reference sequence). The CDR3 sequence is CSAFSGGARNTGGLFF. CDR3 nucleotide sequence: TGCAGTGCCTTTAGCGGGGGGGCCCGAAACACCGGGGGGCTGTTTTTT.

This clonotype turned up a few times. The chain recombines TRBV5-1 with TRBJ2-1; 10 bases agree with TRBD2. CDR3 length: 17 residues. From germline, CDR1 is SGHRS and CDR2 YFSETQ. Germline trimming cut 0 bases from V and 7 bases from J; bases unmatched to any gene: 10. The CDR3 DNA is TGCGCCAGCAGCTTGGCCGTTCGGCTAGCGGGGGATAATGAGCAGTTCTTC. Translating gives CASSLAVRLAGDNEQFF.